Listed here are 30 T cell receptor beta chains from one sample, sequenced in a study of blood T cell repertoires in COVID-19. Data came from immunoSEQ multiplex PCR; TCRdb stores just in-frame clones and leaves some out. The top ten clones hold more than 1.5% of a sample with around 67,000 clones, about 86% of them seen once. The source material was peripheral blood. The source is a woman of 80 years or more with active or convalescent COVID-19.

The chain couples TRBV5-1 to TRBJ2-7; 10 nucleotides agree with TRBD1. The CDR3 loop spans 15 amino acids. V lost 4 bases to trimming and J lost 4 bases; unmatched junction nucleotides: 8. CDR1 and CDR2 (germline): SGHRS, YFSETQ. CDR3 in amino acids: CASSARDRGPYEQYF. Here the CDR3 DNA reads TGCGCCAGCAGCGCCCGGGACAGGGGACCGTACGAGCAGTACTTC.

The rearrangement links TRBV2 to TRBJ1-2; D is undetermined. Germline V gene lookup returns CDR1 SNHLY and CDR2 FYNNEI. V lost 4 bases, J lost 6 bases, and 15 bases lay in between. The CDR3 extends over 14 amino acids. CDR3 loop: CASSGFSSRDGYTF. The CDR3 DNA follows: TGTGCCAGCAGTGGTTTTTCCTCTCGGGATGGCTACACCTTC.

This clone has a single count. This sequence joins TRBV5-5 and TRBJ2-2; a weak D match, TRBD1 (6 bases). The CDR3 consists of 15 residues. V was clipped by 2 bases and J by 0 bases, with 8 bases between them. CDR1 and CDR2 from the germline V gene are SGHKS and YYEKEE (reference sequence). CDR3 sequence (DNA): TGTGCCAGCAGCTTCGGGACAACGAACACCGGGGAGCTGTTTTTT. Translation: CASSFGTTNTGELFF. Full variable domain (outside the CDR3, taken from reference TRBV5-5 and TRBJ2-2): DAGVTQSPTHLIKTRGQQVTLRCSPISGHKSVSWYQQVLGQGPQFIFQYYEKEERGRGNFPDRFSARQFPNYSSELNVNALLLGDSALYLCASSFGTTNTGELFFGEGSRLTVL.

The V and J genes are TRBV7-7 and TRBJ2-2, with 8 bases matching TRBD1. The V and J ends lost 5 bases and 4 bases, in that order; junction bases with no gene match: 6. The germline V gene has CDR1 SSHAT and CDR2 FNYEAQ (reference sequence). The CDR3 is made up of 15 amino acids. CDR3: CASSDGQGGTGELFF. In DNA, the CDR3 is TGTGCCAGCAGCGACGGACAGGGCGGCACCGGGGAGCTGTTTTTT.

This clone has a handful of counts. The V call is TRBV24-1, the J call TRBJ2-1, with 8 positions matching TRBD1. The ends lost 1 base at V and 7 bases at J; junction bases unmatched: 8. The V gene's germline CDR1 is KGHDR and CDR2 SFDVKD. The CDR3 has 16 amino acids. The CDR3 loop reads CATSDFDRGYSNEQFF. CDR3 nucleotide sequence: TGTGCCACCAGTGATTTCGACAGGGGTTACTCTAATGAGCAGTTCTTC.

The J gene is TRBJ2-7, the V gene TRBV24-1, with D tentatively TRBD1 (5 bases). Between the trimmed V and J ends, which lost 8 bases and 6 bases, there was a span of 13 bases. CDR3 size: 12 residues. Germline CDR1 reads KGHDR; CDR2 reads SFDVKD. CDR3 in DNA: TGTGCCACCAATCAGGGTTCCAGCGAGCAGTACTTC. Residues: CATNQGSSEQYF.

The genes are TRBV7-8 and TRBJ2-1; 9 bases agree with TRBD2. The CDR3 is 16 amino acids. With V trimmed by 5 bases and J by 2 bases, 7 bases remained unmatched. Germline V CDR1 and CDR2: SGHVS, FQNEAQ. The CDR3 protein is CASSRRLAETYNEQFF. In nucleotides, the CDR3 is TGTGCCAGCAGCCGGCGACTAGCGGAGACCTACAATGAGCAGTTCTTC.

This chain joins TRBV4-3 and TRBJ2-7, with D possibly being TRBD2 (6 bases). V lost 0 bases and J 2 bases, leaving 14 bases between the germline ends. The CDR3 is 16 amino acids. Germline-derived CDR1 and CDR2 are LGHNA and YSLEER. DNA for the CDR3: TGCGCCAGCAGCCAAGATTCGGGGGAACTGCCCTACGAGCAGTACTTC. Its translation is CASSQDSGELPYEQYF.

This clone was picked up one time. This chain connects TRBV4-3 to TRBJ1-4; no clear D gene. V dropped 1 base and J dropped 1 base, with 7 bases sitting between them. The germline V gene has CDR1 LGHNA and CDR2 YSLEER. The CDR3 has 15 residues. CDR3 sequence (DNA): TGCGCCAGCAGCCAAGCCACTCTAACTAATGAAAAACTGTTTTTT. It yields the protein CASSQATLTNEKLFF.

The chain links TRBV7-6 to TRBJ1-4; TRBD1 matches at 7 bases. With 4 bases clipped from V and 5 bases from J, the junction kept 7 bases outside the gene matches. In germline, CDR1 is SGHVS, CDR2 FNYEAQ. The CDR3 contains 15 residues. For the CDR3, the DNA is TGTGCCAGCAGCTCCCGGGCACAGGGGAATGAAAAACTGTTTTTT. Translating gives CASSSRAQGNEKLFF.

The chain uses TRBV9 and TRBJ2-3; D may be TRBD2 (5 bases). Germline loops: CDR1 SGDLS, CDR2 YYNGEE. V was pared by 2 bases and J by 5 bases, with 15 bases between. The CDR3 loop spans 15 amino acids. The CDR3 loop reads CASSVSGLYGDTQYF. CDR3 bases: TGTGCCAGCAGCGTCTCCGGACTGTATGGAGATACGCAGTATTTT. Full variable domain (remainder filled in from reference TRBV9 and TRBJ2-3): DSGVTQTPKHLITATGQRVTLRCSPRSGDLSVYWYQQSLDQGLQFLIQYYNGEERAKGNILERFSAQQFPDLHSELNLSSLELGDSALYFCASSVSGLYGDTQYFGPGTRLTVL.

The chain uses TRBV3-1 (or the pseudogene TRBV3-2) and TRBJ2-1; 10 bases fit TRBD2. This CDR3 comprises 18 residues. Losses at the gene ends were 1 base for V and 6 bases for J; bases not matched to a gene: 12. The V gene's germline CDR1 is LGHDT and CDR2 YNNKEL (reference sequence). This CDR3 is CASSQVRRLAGEVNEQFF. The CDR3 DNA is TGTGCCAGCAGCCAAGTACGTCGGCTAGCGGGGGAGGTCAATGAGCAGTTCTTC.

This chain links TRBV5-6 with TRBJ2-7, with TRBD1 matching 8 bases. The CDR3 has 16 residues. The V segment lost 3 bases and the J segment 3 bases; nucleotides outside the gene matches: 11. Germline V gene lookup returns CDR1 SGHDT and CDR2 YYEEEE. CDR3 region: CASSSRGGTGRYEQYF. CDR3 in DNA: TGTGCCAGCAGCTCCCGTGGGGGGACAGGTCGCTACGAGCAGTACTTC.

This rearrangement joins TRBV9 to TRBJ2-7, with D perhaps matching TRBD1 (6 bases). The CDR3 extends over 14 amino acids. Germline assignment: CDR1 SGDLS and CDR2 YYNGEE. V was trimmed by 0 bases and J by 1 base, leaving 8 bases between them. The CDR3 nucleotides read TGTGCCAGCAGCGTAGGGGACACATCCTACGAGCAGTACTTC. It yields the protein CASSVGDTSYEQYF.

The J gene is TRBJ1-2, the V gene TRBV5-4; TRBD1 matches 7 bases. CDR3 length: 13 amino acids. Germline CDR1 SGHNT, CDR2 YYREEE (reference sequence). With 2 bases clipped from V and 4 bases from J, the junction kept 2 bases outside the gene matches. In DNA form, the CDR3 reads TGTGCCAGCAGCTTCGGGACAGCCTATGGCTACACCTTC. As protein: CASSFGTAYGYTF.

This chain uses TRBV27 with TRBJ1-1; D is unresolved. From germline, CDR1 is MNHEY and CDR2 SMNVEV (reference sequence). The V gene lost 2 bases and the J gene lost 6 bases, with 13 bases spanning the gap. The CDR3 runs 14 residues. CDR3 bases: TGTGCCAGCAGTTTACGATTGGGAGGGCCTGAAGCTTTCTTT. Protein product: CASSLRLGGPEAFF.

The V call is TRBV4-3, the J call TRBJ2-7, with D perhaps TRBD2 (6 bases). Germline values: CDR1 LGHNA, CDR2 YSLEER. V was clipped by 1 base and J by 9 bases, with 19 bases between them. The CDR3 has 15 amino acids. CDR3 region: CASSQGPEVGGVQYF. The CDR3 coding sequence is TGCGCCAGCAGCCAAGGCCCAGAGGTTGGAGGGGTGCAGTACTTC.

This clone was detected only a few times. This chain joins TRBV15 and TRBJ1-5; D is unclear. CDR1 is LNHNV, CDR2 YYDKDF, per germline (reference sequence). There are 16 residues in the CDR3. The V end lost 0 bases, the J end lost 4 bases, and 13 bases lay between the germline ends. CDR3 sequence: CATSRDQWGGNQPQHF. The CDR3 region has the DNA TGTGCCACCAGCAGAGATCAGTGGGGAGGGAATCAGCCCCAGCATTTT.

This chain links TRBV9 with TRBJ2-2, with 9 nucleotides matching TRBD1. CDR3 size: 15 residues. Germline V gene lookup returns CDR1 SGDLS and CDR2 YYNGEE. V trimming: 4 bases; J trimming: 1 base; junction bases outside the gene matches: 2. The CDR3 spells CASSLGQGNTGELFF. DNA of the CDR3: TGTGCCAGCAGCTTGGGACAGGGGAACACCGGGGAGCTGTTTTTT.

The chain joins TRBV24-1 to TRBJ2-1, with 9 bases matching TRBD2. This CDR3 is built from 17 residues. CDR1 is KGHDR and CDR2 is SFDVKD in the germline V gene. J was trimmed by 1 base and V by 4 bases; bases with no gene match: 7. CDR3 DNA: TGTGCCACCAGTGACACCTTAGCGGGAGTGTCCTACAATGAGCAGTTCTTC. It codes for CATSDTLAGVSYNEQFF.

The genes are TRBV3-1 (or the pseudogene TRBV3-2) and TRBJ2-7; D remains ambiguous. Germline V gene data show CDR1 as LGHDT and CDR2 as YNNKEL (reference sequence). V lost 3 bases and J lost 5, with 11 bases in between. The CDR3 runs to 13 residues. CDR3 nucleotides: TGTGCCAGCAGCCACGTGAGATCCGACGAGCAGTACTTC. Translating gives CASSHVRSDEQYF.

J is TRBJ2-1 and V is TRBV9; 8 nucleotides line up with TRBD2. This CDR3 is 14 amino acids long. Germline loops: CDR1 SGDLS, CDR2 YYNGEE. Trimming removed 2 bases from V and 4 bases from J; junction bases left unmatched: 2. The CDR3 bases are TGTGCCAGCAGCGTGTCTAGCGGGTACAATGAGCAGTTCTTC. This codes for CASSVSSGYNEQFF. The full variable domain, with the rest looked up from reference TRBV9 and TRBJ2-1, is DSGVTQTPKHLITATGQRVTLRCSPRSGDLSVYWYQQSLDQGLQFLIQYYNGEERAKGNILERFSAQQFPDLHSELNLSSLELGDSALYFCASSVSSGYNEQFFGPGTRLTVL.

The J gene is TRBJ2-1, the V gene TRBV5-8; 14 bases agree with TRBD2. This CDR3 is built from 17 residues. V gave up 4 bases and J gave up 7 bases; unmatched junction bases: 10. Germline values: CDR1 SGHTS, CDR2 YDEGEE. DNA of the CDR3: TGTGCCAGCAGCCGAAGACTAGCGGGGGGGCTTGTGAATGAGCAGTTCTTC. This translates into CASSRRLAGGLVNEQFF. Using reference TRBV5-8 and TRBJ2-1 for the parts outside the CDR3, the full variable domain is EAGVTQSPTHLIKTRGQQATLRCSPISGHTSVYWYQQALGLGLQFLLWYDEGEERNRGNFPPRFSGRQFPNYSSELNVNALELEDSALYLCASSRRLAGGLVNEQFFGPGTRLTVL.

The chain combines TRBV18 with TRBJ2-5, with a weak D call TRBD1 (7 bases). From germline, CDR1 is KGHSH and CDR2 LQKENI. With 6 bases removed from V and 4 bases from J, the gap between germline ends came to 15 bases. The CDR3 sequence is 14 residues long. The CDR3 region has the DNA TGTGCCAGCTCCCCGGCAGGGGGGAGAGAGACCCAGTACTTC. Translating it yields CASSPAGGRETQYF.

The chain is built from TRBV19 and TRBJ2-2, with D possibly TRBD2 on 5 matching bases. The ends were cut back, 3 bases at V and 1 base at J, with 9 bases in the middle. The CDR3 runs 15 residues. Germline V gene data show CDR1 as LNHDA and CDR2 as SQIVND (reference sequence). The CDR3 region is CASSIGGLNTGELFF. In DNA, the CDR3 is TGTGCCAGTAGTATTGGAGGTTTGAACACCGGGGAGCTGTTTTTT.

V and J are TRBV11-2 and TRBJ2-5; 12 bases map to TRBD2. The CDR3 covers 16 residues. From germline, CDR1 is SGHAT and CDR2 FQNNGV. The J segment lost 4 bases and the V segment lost 0 bases, leaving 3 bases of the junction unmatched. Here the CDR3 DNA reads TGTGCCAGCAGCTTAGATTCTAGCGGGGGGGGAGAGACCCAGTACTTC. Translating it yields CASSLDSSGGGETQYF.

V is TRBV4-1 and J is TRBJ2-5; weak D call: TRBD2 (5 bases). The ends were cut back, 0 bases at V and 4 bases at J, with 12 bases in the middle. This CDR3 is 15 amino acids long. Germline lookup yields CDR1 MGHRA and CDR2 YSYEKL. As DNA, the CDR3 is TGCGCCAGCAGCCAAGATAGTACGGGGTCAGAGACCCAGTACTTC. This gives the protein CASSQDSTGSETQYF.

The chain couples TRBV9 to TRBJ2-5; D is ambiguous. With 1 base removed from V and 4 bases from J, the gap between germline ends came to 8 bases. The germline CDR1 and CDR2 sequences are SGDLS and YYNGEE. The CDR3 length is 13 residues. The CDR3 nucleotides are TGTGCCAGCAGCGTAAGCCTAGGAGAGACCCAGTACTTC. As protein: CASSVSLGETQYF.

This clone came up a few times. The CDR3 DNA follows: TGTGCCAGCAGTTCCCGACAGGGAATTATTGCAGATACGCAGTATTTT. Its protein is CASSSRQGIIADTQYF. The rearrangement joins TRBV27 to TRBJ2-3; the match to TRBD1 covers 7 bases. Germline assignment: CDR1 MNHEY and CDR2 SMNVEV (reference sequence). This CDR3 is 16 amino acids long. V lost 4 bases, J lost 4 bases, and 11 bases stayed unmatched.

This clone was counted between two and nine times. V and J are TRBV5-1 and TRBJ2-2; D remains unclear. Germline V gene data show CDR1 as SGHRS and CDR2 as YFSETQ. The CDR3 has 14 amino acids. V was trimmed by 6 bases and J by 8 bases, leaving 17 bases between them. CDR3 sequence reads: CASTQFSSGGELFF. The CDR3 DNA sequence: TGCGCCAGCACCCAATTCTCCTCCGGGGGGGAGCTGTTTTTT.